These 27 T cell receptor beta chains share one sample of origin, sequenced in a study of blood T cell repertoires in COVID-19. The table came from immunoSEQ multiplex PCR; TCRdb's copy has only in-frame clones and leaves some out. Of roughly 520,000 clones in the sample, roughly 90% are singletons; the top ten hold roughly 1.9%. The sequencing sample was made of PBMCs or T cells enriched from blood (not recorded which). These receptors originate from a woman between 40 and 50 years old who had recovered from COVID-19.

V usage is TRBV24-1 and J usage is TRBJ2-1; 7 positions match TRBD2. The CDR3 totals 18 residues. The germline gives CDR1 KGHDR, CDR2 SFDVKD. The ends lost 1 base at V and 3 bases at J; junction bases unmatched: 11. The CDR3 DNA follows: TGTGCCACCAGTGATTTTGAGCGGGGTTGGGAGAACTACAATGAGCAGTTCTTC. This codes for CATSDFERGWENYNEQFF.

The chain uses TRBV14 and TRBJ2-1; D is unresolved. Per the germline V gene, CDR1 is SGHDN and CDR2 is FVKESK. Trimming removed 4 bases at V and 5 bases at J, with 6 bases between. This CDR3 has 12 residues. Here the CDR3 reads CASSRLDNEQFF. In DNA, the CDR3 is TGTGCCAGCAGCCGATTAGACAATGAGCAGTTCTTC.

The chain uses TRBV5-1 and TRBJ1-2; TRBD1 agrees at 10 bases. Germline V gene lookup returns CDR1 SGHRS and CDR2 YFSETQ. V was clipped by 5 bases and J by 3 bases; unmatched bases: 10. This CDR3 has 16 amino acids. The DNA for the CDR3 is TGCGCCAGCAGTTTAATTGACGGGACAGGGGACTATGGCTACACCTTC. Translated: CASSLIDGTGDYGYTF.

J is TRBJ2-5 and V is TRBV29-1; D is unclear. V lost 5 bases to trimming and J lost 0 bases, with 13 bases between them. The CDR3 is 14 residues long. CDR1 is SQVTM and CDR2 is ANQGSEA in the germline V gene. In nucleotides, the CDR3 is TGCAGCGTTTCCCGGGTCTTGTACCAAGAGACCCAGTACTTC. Its translation is CSVSRVLYQETQYF.

The V gene is TRBV5-6, the J gene TRBJ2-7; a possible D gene is TRBD1 (6 bases). The V and J ends lost 0 bases and 2 bases respectively, with 12 bases between them. The CDR3 consists of 15 residues. Germline CDR1 reads SGHDT; CDR2 reads YYEEEE. The CDR3 DNA reads TGTGCCAGCAGCTTGGACTGGGACAAGACCTACGAGCAGTACTTC. It translates to CASSLDWDKTYEQYF.

On this clone: This CDR3 is also generated by other DNA sequences in the sample. The chain's CDR3 is CASSQTGSYNEQFF. The DNA of the CDR3 is TGTGCCAGCAGCCAGACAGGCTCCTACAATGAGCAGTTCTTC. This chain connects TRBV14 to TRBJ2-1; perhaps TRBD1 as D (6 bases). Trimming took 3 bases from V and 0 from J, leaving 6 bases between them. CDR3 length equals 14 residues. CDR1 and CDR2 (germline): SGHDN, FVKESK.

The V gene is TRBV10-2, the J gene TRBJ2-3; 7 positions match TRBD1. The V gene end was trimmed by 10 bases and the J gene end by 3 bases; junction bases not matched to a gene: 13. CDR3 length: 15 residues. Germline V gene lookup returns CDR1 WSHSY and CDR2 SAAADI. CDR3 amino acids: CATFEPGQVTDTQYF. For the CDR3, the DNA is TGCGCCACCTTTGAACCAGGACAGGTAACAGATACGCAGTATTTT.

Note on this clone: This specimen includes other DNA sequences encoding the same CDR3. The rearrangement joins TRBV3-1 (or the pseudogene TRBV3-2) to TRBJ2-7; D is ambiguous. Germline V CDR1 and CDR2: LGHDT, YNNKEL (reference sequence). The CDR3 sequence is 11 residues long. V lost 2 bases and J lost 4, with 3 bases in between. CDR3 sequence: CASSQSYEQYF. DNA for the CDR3: TGTGCCAGCAGCCAATCATACGAGCAGTACTTC.

This chain joins TRBV13 and TRBJ1-2; 7 nucleotides match TRBD1. Germline CDR1 PRHDT, CDR2 FYEKMQ (reference sequence). V lost 5 bases to trimming and J lost 9 bases; unmatched junction nucleotides: 12. This CDR3 contains 14 residues. The CDR3 loop is CASSQTGSYPRYTF. The CDR3 bases are TGTGCCAGCAGCCAGACAGGGTCATATCCGCGCTACACCTTC.

V and J are TRBV5-1 and TRBJ2-5; TRBD1 might be the D (5 bases). Trimming pared 4 bases from V and 4 bases from J, leaving 17 bases between. Germline CDR1 and CDR2: SGHRS and YFSETQ. The CDR3 has 15 residues. CDR3 DNA sequence: TGCGCCAGCAGCCCGGCGCTTAGGGGTTCAGAGACCCAGTACTTC. This sequence encodes CASSPALRGSETQYF. The variable domain in full, completed from reference TRBV5-1 and TRBJ2-5, reads KAGVTQTPRYLIKTRGQQVTLSCSPISGHRSVSWYQQTPGQGLQFLFEYFSETQRNKGNFPGRFSGRQFSNSRSEMNVSTLELGDSALYLCASSPALRGSETQYFGPGTRLLVL.

V gene TRBV24-1 combines with J gene TRBJ2-1; D is unresolved. The CDR3 runs 13 residues. Trimming removed 5 bases from V and 5 bases from J, with 9 bases in between. Germline V lookup: CDR1 KGHDR, CDR2 SFDVKD. CDR3 sequence reads: CATSAPLDNEQFF. CDR3 nucleotide sequence: TGTGCCACCAGTGCCCCCCTCGACAATGAGCAGTTCTTC.

The V and J genes are TRBV19 and TRBJ1-2; weak D call: TRBD1 (5 bases). CDR3 length equals 14 residues. V lost 2 bases, J lost 4 bases, and 11 bases lay in between. The germline V gene encodes CDR1 LNHDA and CDR2 SQIVND (reference sequence). CDR3 in amino acids: CASSIQGSIYGYTF. Written as DNA, the CDR3 is TGTGCCAGTAGTATACAGGGAAGCATCTATGGCTACACCTTC.

The chain couples TRBV5-1 to TRBJ2-7, with 16 nucleotides matching TRBD2. CDR1 is SGHRS and CDR2 is YFSETQ in the germline V gene. The CDR3 spans 16 residues. The ends lost 3 bases at V and 5 bases at J; junction bases unmatched: 5. CDR3 sequence (DNA): TGCGCCAGCAGCTCGGGACTAGCGGGAGGGCCAGACGAGCAGTACTTC. Protein sequence: CASSSGLAGGPDEQYF.

The chain links TRBV11-3 to TRBJ1-2; 8 positions agree with TRBD1. The J segment lost 3 bases and the V segment lost 5 bases, leaving 14 bases of the junction unmatched. Germline values: CDR1 SGHNT, CDR2 YENEEA. The CDR3 covers 17 residues. The CDR3 protein is CASSAIQTGTGDYGYTF. The DNA for the CDR3 is TGTGCCAGCAGCGCGATCCAAACCGGGACAGGAGACTATGGCTACACCTTC.

This clone was detected only once. As DNA, the CDR3 is TGTGCCAGCAGCCAAGCCCCAGGGGTTTCCTACGAGCAGTACTTC. It yields the protein CASSQAPGVSYEQYF. The chain employs TRBV3-1 (or the pseudogene TRBV3-2) and TRBJ2-7; TRBD1 is a possible D gene (6 bases). With 1 base removed from V and 1 base from J, the gap between germline ends came to 11 bases. The CDR3 contains 15 residues. Germline CDR1 reads LGHDT; CDR2 reads YNNKEL (reference sequence).

The chain combines TRBV5-4 with TRBJ2-5; 8 nucleotides line up with TRBD1. The V and J ends lost 4 bases and 4 bases, in that order; junction bases with no gene match: 18. Germline V gene data show CDR1 as SGHNT and CDR2 as YYREEE (reference sequence). This CDR3 has 18 residues. This chain's CDR3 is CASSARTGIANQGETQYF. The CDR3 DNA reads TGTGCCAGCAGCGCAAGGACAGGGATCGCCAACCAAGGAGAGACCCAGTACTTC. The full variable domain, its missing parts supplied by reference TRBV5-4 and TRBJ2-5, is ETGVTQSPTHLIKTRGQQVTLRCSSQSGHNTVSWYQQALGQGPQFIFQYYREEENGRGNFPPRFSGLQFPNYSSELNVNALELDDSALYLCASSARTGIANQGETQYFGPGTRLLVL.

The chain joins TRBV6-6 to TRBJ1-3; D gene uncertain. Germline CDR1 reads MNHNY; CDR2 reads SVGAGI (reference sequence). Trimming left V 5 bases short and J 3 bases short, with 20 bases between. The CDR3 sequence is 17 residues long. The CDR3 DNA reads as TGTGCCAGCAGTCCCGCTCTACAGTCGCCAGGTGGAAACACCATATATTTT. As protein: CASSPALQSPGGNTIYF.

The CDR3 DNA sequence: TGTGCCAGCAGCTTACGCACAGACAGCTCCTACAATGAGCAGTTCTTC. Translating gives CASSLRTDSSYNEQFF. The V gene is TRBV11-2, the J gene TRBJ2-1, with a weak D call TRBD1 (5 bases). Germline V gene lookup returns CDR1 SGHAT and CDR2 FQNNGV. This CDR3 has 16 amino acids. V was shortened by 2 bases and J by 0 bases, with 11 bases between the two germline ends.

This sequence joins TRBV19 and TRBJ2-1; 14 bases map to TRBD2. The length of the CDR3 is 20 residues. Losses at the gene ends were 5 bases for V and 4 bases for J; bases not matched to a gene: 16. The germline gives CDR1 LNHDA, CDR2 SQIVND (reference sequence). In DNA form, the CDR3 reads TGTGCCAGTAGTCCGGGACTAGCGGGAGTCCGCATCAAAGTATACAATGAGCAGTTCTTC. Translation: CASSPGLAGVRIKVYNEQFF.

The chain uses TRBV4-1 and TRBJ2-1, with 13 bases that match TRBD2. Germline V gives CDR1 MGHRA, CDR2 YSYEKL. This CDR3 contains 15 residues. The J segment lost 6 bases and the V segment lost 1 base, leaving 0 bases of the junction unmatched. DNA for the CDR3: TGCGCCAGCAGCCAAGGACTAGCGGGGGGCAATGAGCAGTTCTTC. Translating gives CASSQGLAGGNEQFF.

The chain links TRBV29-1 to TRBJ1-2; tentatively, D is TRBD1 (6 bases). The germline V and J ends were trimmed by 6 bases and 2 bases, with 16 bases remaining between them. This CDR3 is built from 14 residues. Looked up from germline, CDR1 is SQVTM and CDR2 is ANQGSEA. The CDR3 DNA is TGCAGCGTCGGACAGTTTAGGGGGAACTATGGCTACACCTTC. Protein product: CSVGQFRGNYGYTF.

In its sample, this clone was seen once. This chain joins TRBV10-2 and TRBJ2-1; 10 bases are shared with TRBD2. CDR1 is WSHSY, CDR2 SAAADI, per germline. This CDR3 is 16 amino acids long. V lost 2 bases, J lost 0 bases, and 1 base stayed unmatched. This CDR3 reads CASSEPSGSSYNEQFF. The CDR3 region has the DNA TGCGCCAGCAGTGAGCCTAGCGGGAGCTCCTACAATGAGCAGTTCTTC.

On this clone itself: Other DNA variants within this sample encode the same CDR3. The genes are TRBV30 and TRBJ2-7; TRBD2 is a possible D gene (6 bases). Germline CDR1 and CDR2: GTSNPN and SVGIG (reference sequence). With 0 bases removed from V and 3 bases from J, the gap between germline ends came to 9 bases. The length of the CDR3 is 13 residues. For the CDR3, the DNA is TGTGCCTGGAGTGTAGGAGGGAACTACGAGCAGTACTTC. Translation gives CAWSVGGNYEQYF. Filled out from reference TRBV30 and TRBJ2-7, the complete variable domain reads SQTIHQWPATLVQPVGSPLSLECTVEGTSNPNLYWYRQAAGRGLQLLFYSVGIGQISSEVPQNLSASRPQDRQFILSSKKLLLSDSGFYLCAWSVGGNYEQYFGPGTRLTVT.

The chain has TRBV3-1 (or the pseudogene TRBV3-2) and TRBJ2-7, with 10 bases matching TRBD1. V lost 1 base and J lost 5; bases outside the gene matches: 5. Germline V gene sequence: CDR1 LGHDT, CDR2 YNNKEL (reference sequence). The CDR3 consists of 15 residues. The CDR3 loop is CASSQVWTGGNEQYF. CDR3 DNA sequence: TGTGCCAGCAGCCAAGTGTGGACAGGGGGGAACGAGCAGTACTTC.

This clone was counted once. The chain combines TRBV19 with TRBJ2-1; 8 bases are shared with TRBD2. The CDR3 is 15 residues long. J lost 4 bases, V lost 5 bases, and 7 bases had no gene match. Germline V CDR1 and CDR2: LNHDA, SQIVND (reference sequence). The CDR3 nucleotides are TGTGCCAGTAGTTTTGAAGCGGGAGAATACAATGAGCAGTTCTTC. It translates to CASSFEAGEYNEQFF. Full variable domain (rest looked up from reference TRBV19 and TRBJ2-1): DGGITQSPKYLFRKEGQNVTLSCEQNLNHDAMYWYRQDPGQGLRLIYYSQIVNDFQKGDIAEGYSVSREKKESFPLTVTSAQKNPTAFYLCASSFEAGEYNEQFFGPGTRLTVL.

This sequence joins TRBV5-1 and TRBJ2-7; D gene uncertain. This CDR3 has 12 amino acids. V shed 4 bases and J shed 2 bases, with 7 bases lying between them. Germline V gives CDR1 SGHRS, CDR2 YFSETQ. This chain's CDR3 is CASSQTTYEQYF. The CDR3 region has the DNA TGCGCCAGCAGCCAGACAACCTACGAGCAGTACTTC. The full variable domain, its missing parts supplied by reference TRBV5-1 and TRBJ2-7, is KAGVTQTPRYLIKTRGQQVTLSCSPISGHRSVSWYQQTPGQGLQFLFEYFSETQRNKGNFPGRFSGRQFSNSRSEMNVSTLELGDSALYLCASSQTTYEQYFGPGTRLTVT.

CDR3 loop: CASSSRTSNEQFF. The DNA for the CDR3 is TGTGCCAGCAGTTCTCGGACTAGCAATGAGCAGTTCTTC. The chain uses TRBV6-2 or TRBV6-3 and TRBJ2-1; 7 bases align to TRBD2. This CDR3 has 13 amino acids. CDR1 is MNHEY, CDR2 SVGEGT, per germline. J was trimmed by 6 bases and V by 4 bases; bases with no gene match: 3.